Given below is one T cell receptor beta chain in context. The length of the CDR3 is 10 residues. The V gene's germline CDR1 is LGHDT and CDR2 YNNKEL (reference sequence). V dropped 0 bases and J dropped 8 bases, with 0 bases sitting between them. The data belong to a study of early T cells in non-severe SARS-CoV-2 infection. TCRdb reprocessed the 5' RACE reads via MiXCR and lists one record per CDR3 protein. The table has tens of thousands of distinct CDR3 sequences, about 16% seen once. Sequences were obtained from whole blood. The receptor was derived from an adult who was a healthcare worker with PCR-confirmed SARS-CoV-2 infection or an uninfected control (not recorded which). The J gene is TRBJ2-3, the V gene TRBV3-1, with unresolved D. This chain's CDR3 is CASSQDTQYF. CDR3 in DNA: TGTGCCAGCAGCCAAGATACGCAGTATTTT.